These T cell receptor beta chains were read from a single sample in a study of radiotherapy plus CTLA-4 blockade in lung cancer. Sequenced by immunoSEQ multiplex PCR; TCRdb stores in-frame clones only, minus some. The sample has 85,000 to 90,000 clones; about 88% are singletons. The sequences come from peripheral blood, collected from a patient treated with radiotherapy plus ipilimumab. The origin of the receptors is a human donor with non-small cell lung cancer that progressed on radiotherapy plus ipilimumab. CDR3s include the opening cysteine and the closing phenylalanine or tryptophan. The D gene is left open where the match is weak. Expanded clones get a size class; other rows say once, few or many, or leave the size out.

TRBJ2-7	NA	TRBV28	once	CASSSGTKPYEQYF	TGTGCCAGCAGTTCCGGGACAAAGCCCTACGAGCAGTACTTC
TRBJ2-5	NA	TRBV4-2	NA	CASSRALDLHQETQYF	TGTGCCAGCAGCCGGGCACTAGATTTACACCAAGAGACCCAGTACTTC
TRBJ2-1	TRBD1	TRBV29-1	NA	CSADRGPSTEQFF	TGCAGCGCTGACAGGGGACCGTCGACTGAGCAGTTCTTC
TRBJ1-3	NA	TRBV18	NA	CASSPQGSPGNTIYF	TGTGCCAGCTCACCACAGGGTAGCCCTGGAAACACCATATATTTT
TRBJ2-7	TRBD2	TRBV19	NA	CASSIGAGELYEQYF	TGTGCCAGTAGTATTGGAGCGGGAGAACTCTACGAGCAGTACTTC
TRBJ2-1	NA	TRBV27	NA	CASSLSRLDEQFF	TGTGCCAGCAGTTTATCCCGACTAGATGAGCAGTTCTTC
TRBJ1-1	NA	TRBV27	NA	CASSPRTVNEAFF	TGTGCCAGCAGTCCACGGACAGTAAATGAAGCTTTCTTT
TRBJ1-4	NA	TRBV5-1	NA	CASSLMTPTNEKLFF	TGCGCCAGCAGCTTGATGACTCCAACTAATGAAAAACTGTTTTTT
TRBJ2-1	TRBD2	TRBV7-3	NA	CASSPTGLAGANEQFF	TGTGCCAGCAGCCCAACGGGACTAGCGGGAGCCAATGAGCAGTTCTTC
TRBJ1-2	NA	TRBV6-1	NA	CASSGPERGGIGYTF	TGTGCCAGCAGTGGGCCGGAGAGGGGGGGGATTGGCTACACCTTC
TRBJ2-3	NA	TRBV7-6	NA	CASSLIDTPDTQYF	TGTGCCAGCAGCTTGATTGACACCCCGGATACGCAGTATTTT
TRBJ1-6	TRBD1	TRBV7-8	NA	CASSLGQGVSPLHF	TGTGCCAGCAGCTTAGGACAGGGAGTATCACCCCTCCACTTT
TRBJ1-3	NA	TRBV6-5	once	CASRLTATGNTIYF	TGTGCCAGCAGACTGACAGCCACTGGAAACACCATATATTTT
TRBJ2-5	NA	TRBV27	NA	CASSLEGGGTQYF	TGTGCCAGCAGTTTAGAGGGGGGCGGGACCCAGTACTTC
TRBJ1-2	NA	TRBV18	NA	CASSPSPGDYGYTF	TGTGCCAGCTCCCCCTCACCCGGGGACTATGGCTACACCTTC
TRBJ2-7	NA	TRBV9	NA	CASSPQGRYEQYF	TGTGCCAGCAGCCCACAGGGTCGCTACGAGCAGTACTTC
TRBJ1-4	TRBD1	TRBV5-4	NA	CASSLDRGDEKLFF	TGTGCCAGCAGCCTTGACAGGGGGGATGAAAAACTGTTTTTT
TRBJ2-3	NA	TRBV5-1	NA	CASSLAGPSTDTQYF	TGCGCCAGCAGCTTGGCGGGGCCTAGCACAGATACGCAGTATTTT
TRBJ1-5	NA	TRBV28	NA	CASSPRWRLGNQPQHF	TGTGCCAGCAGTCCTCGTTGGAGGCTCGGCAATCAGCCCCAGCATTTT
TRBJ2-1	TRBD2	TRBV18	NA	CASSPGLAGANEQFF	TGTGCCAGCTCACCGGGACTAGCGGGAGCTAATGAGCAGTTCTTC
TRBJ1-2	NA	TRBV28	NA	CASSTDYYGYTF	TGTGCCAGCAGCACAGACTACTATGGCTACACCTTC
TRBJ1-1	TRBD1	TRBV19	NA	CASSLGQANTEAFF	TGTGCCAGTAGTCTCGGACAGGCGAACACTGAAGCTTTCTTT
TRBJ1-1	NA	TRBV30	NA	CAWRRVGMNTEAFF	TGTGCCTGGAGACGGGTGGGTATGAACACTGAAGCTTTCTTT
TRBJ1-4	NA	TRBV7-9	NA	CASSLGGLGAEKLFF	TGTGCCAGCAGCTTAGGGGGACTTGGGGCAGAAAAACTGTTTTTT
TRBJ2-3	TRBD2	TRBV6-1	NA	CASSRSGGARDTQYF	TGTGCCAGCAGCCGTTCGGGGGGGGCCAGAGATACGCAGTATTTT
TRBJ2-3	TRBD1	TRBV6-6	NA	CASSQHARGTADTQYF	TGTGCCAGCAGTCAACACGCCAGGGGGACCGCAGATACGCAGTATTTT
TRBJ1-5	NA	TRBV30	NA	CAYTLGGTPSQPQHF	TGTGCCTATACTCTCGGCGGGACACCGAGTCAGCCCCAGCATTTT
TRBJ2-3	NA	TRBV29-1	NA	CSGRRDGTDTQYF	TGCAGCGGGAGGCGGGACGGCACAGATACGCAGTATTTT
TRBJ1-1	NA	TRBV19	NA	CASSIGEYPAEAFF	TGTGCCAGTAGTATAGGGGAATATCCTGCTGAAGCTTTCTTT
TRBJ2-7	NA	TRBV7-9	NA	CASSPTDPYEQYF	TGTGCCAGCAGCCCGACAGATCCTTACGAGCAGTACTTC
TRBJ2-7	NA	TRBV29-1	NA	CSGGGGAPYEQYF	TGCAGCGGAGGAGGGGGGGCCCCCTACGAGCAGTACTTC
TRBJ1-1	NA	TRBV6-5	once	CASSYEGMSTEAFF	TGTGCCAGCAGTTACGAGGGAATGAGCACTGAAGCTTTCTTT
TRBJ2-7	NA	TRBV7-9	NA	CASSLGGPDHEQYF	TGTGCCAGCAGCTTAGGGGGCCCTGACCACGAGCAGTACTTC
TRBJ2-6	NA	TRBV30	NA	CAWSVSFGANVLTF	TGTGCCTGGAGTGTATCGTTTGGGGCCAACGTCCTGACTTTC
TRBJ1-5	NA	TRBV25-1	NA	CASSESGVNQPQHF	TGTGCCAGCAGTGAATCAGGGGTTAATCAGCCCCAGCATTTT
TRBJ2-1	NA	TRBV25-1	few	CASSELNEQFF	TGTGCCAGCAGTGAGCTCAATGAGCAGTTCTTC
TRBJ1-3	NA	TRBV2	NA	CASGATRAGNTIYF	TGTGCCAGCGGGGCAACGAGAGCTGGAAACACCATATATTTT
TRBJ2-7	TRBD1	TRBV6-1	NA	CASSVTGGASNEQYF	TGTGCCAGCAGTGTCACAGGGGGCGCTTCCAACGAGCAGTACTTC
TRBJ1-5	NA	TRBV28	once	CASSLGTNSNQPQHF	TGTGCCAGCAGCCTCGGGACAAATAGCAATCAGCCCCAGCATTTT
TRBJ2-1	TRBD2	TRBV5-4	NA	CASSTLAGLTYNEQFF	TGTGCCAGCAGCACCTTAGCGGGATTGACCTACAATGAGCAGTTCTTC
TRBJ2-7	NA	TRBV18	NA	CASSPPGPKGRYEQYF	TGTGCCAGCTCACCACCGGGACCCAAGGGTCGATACGAGCAGTACTTC
TRBJ2-7	NA	TRBV11-2	NA	CASSLVGDSYEQYF	TGTGCCAGCAGCTTAGTCGGGGACTCCTACGAGCAGTACTTC
TRBJ2-2	NA	TRBV6-5	NA	CASSRQNTGELFF	TGTGCCAGCAGTCGACAGAACACCGGGGAGCTGTTTTTT
TRBJ2-7	NA	TRBV2	NA	CASSGRGESYEQYF	TGTGCCAGCAGTGGCAGGGGCGAGTCCTACGAGCAGTACTTC
TRBJ2-3	NA	TRBV7-3	NA	CASSVRPVDTQYF	TGTGCCAGCAGCGTAAGGCCTGTAGATACGCAGTATTTT
TRBJ2-1	TRBD1	TRBV4-1	NA	CASSQGRDRGRREQFF	TGCGCCAGCAGCCAAGGCAGGGACAGGGGGCGAAGGGAGCAGTTCTTC
TRBJ2-3	NA	TRBV6-6	few	CASSPRREDTQYF	TGTGCCAGCAGTCCCCGGAGGGAGGATACGCAGTATTTT
TRBJ2-2	NA	TRBV29-1	once	CSVEDRSTSPTGELFF	TGCAGCGTTGAAGATCGAAGCACCAGCCCCACCGGGGAGCTGTTTTTT
TRBJ2-5	TRBD2	TRBV7-2	NA	CASSFPLAGGETQYF	TGTGCCAGCAGCTTCCCCCTAGCGGGAGGAGAGACCCAGTACTTC
TRBJ2-7	NA	TRBV4-3	NA	CASSPGEARGEQYF	TGCGCCAGCAGCCCCGGGGAAGCCCGAGGCGAGCAGTACTTC
TRBJ2-3	NA	TRBV27	NA	CASSWKILGTDTQYF	TGTGCCAGCAGTTGGAAGATCTTAGGGACAGATACGCAGTATTTT
TRBJ1-1	NA	TRBV4-1	NA	CASSQSRQNTEAFF	TGCGCCAGCAGCCAATCCCGACAGAACACTGAAGCTTTCTTT
TRBJ1-2	NA	TRBV7-9	once	CASSSGGANYGYTF	TGTGCCAGCAGCTCCGGAGGGGCTAACTATGGCTACACCTTC
TRBJ1-2	TRBD1	TRBV5-8	once	CASSYAIGGQGAGGYTF	TGTGCCAGCAGCTATGCGATTGGGGGACAGGGGGCTGGTGGCTACACCTTC
TRBJ1-2	NA	TRBV7-2	NA	CASSSGYYGYTF	TGTGCCAGCAGCTCAGGCTACTATGGCTACACCTTC
TRBJ2-5	NA	TRBV9	NA	CASSVHPEETQYF	TGTGCCAGCAGCGTACACCCCGAAGAGACCCAGTACTTC
TRBJ1-1	NA	TRBV6-1	NA	CASSPWGRDGVAFF	TGTGCCAGCAGTCCATGGGGCAGGGACGGCGTAGCTTTCTTT